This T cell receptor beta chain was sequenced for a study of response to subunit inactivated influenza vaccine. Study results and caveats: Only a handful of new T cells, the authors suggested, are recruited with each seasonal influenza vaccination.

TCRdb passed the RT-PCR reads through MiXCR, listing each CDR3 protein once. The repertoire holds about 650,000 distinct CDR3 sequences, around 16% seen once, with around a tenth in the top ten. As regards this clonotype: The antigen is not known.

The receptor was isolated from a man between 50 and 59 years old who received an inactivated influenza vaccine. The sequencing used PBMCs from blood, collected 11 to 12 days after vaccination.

The DNA of the CDR3 is TGTGCCAGCAGTTACTCATCAGGGGTCGGCAGGAACACTGAAGCTTTCTTT. Protein sequence: CASSYSSGVGRNTEAFF. The chain joins TRBV6-5 to TRBJ1-1; TRBD1 might be the D (6 bases). In germline, CDR1 is MNHEY, CDR2 SVGAGI. CDR3 size: 17 residues. Trimming removed 0 bases at V and 1 base at J, with 15 bases between.